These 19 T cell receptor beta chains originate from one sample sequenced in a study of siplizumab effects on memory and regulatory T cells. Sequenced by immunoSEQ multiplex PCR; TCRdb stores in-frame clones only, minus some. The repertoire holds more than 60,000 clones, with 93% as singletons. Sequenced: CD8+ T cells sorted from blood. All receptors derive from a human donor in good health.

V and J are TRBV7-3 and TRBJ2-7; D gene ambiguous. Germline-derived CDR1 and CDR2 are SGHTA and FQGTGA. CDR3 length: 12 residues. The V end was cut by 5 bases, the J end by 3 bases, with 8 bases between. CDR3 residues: CASSRHDYEQYF. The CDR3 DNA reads TGTGCCAGCAGCCGACACGACTACGAGCAGTACTTC.

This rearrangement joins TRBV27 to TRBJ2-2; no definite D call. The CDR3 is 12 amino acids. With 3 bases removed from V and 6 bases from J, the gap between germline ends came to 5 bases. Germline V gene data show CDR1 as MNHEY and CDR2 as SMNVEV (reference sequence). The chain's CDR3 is CASSFGSGELFF. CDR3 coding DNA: TGTGCCAGCAGTTTCGGTTCCGGGGAGCTGTTTTTT.

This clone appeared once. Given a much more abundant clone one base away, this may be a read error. Written as DNA, the CDR3 is TGTGCCAGCAGCGGGACTAGCGGGGCCACAGATACGCAGTATTTT. It encodes CASSGTSGATDTQYF. This chain connects TRBV6-6 to TRBJ2-3; 13 positions match TRBD2. The CDR3 loop spans 15 amino acids. Germline V gene sequence: CDR1 MNHNY, CDR2 SVGAGI (reference sequence). Trimming at V came to 6 bases and at J to 2 bases, leaving 2 bases not matched to a gene.

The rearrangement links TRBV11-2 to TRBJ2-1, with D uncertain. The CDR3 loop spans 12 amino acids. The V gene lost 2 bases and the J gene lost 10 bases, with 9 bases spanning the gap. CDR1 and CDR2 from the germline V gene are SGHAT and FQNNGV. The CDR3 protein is CASSLTSGEQFF. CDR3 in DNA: TGTGCCAGCAGCTTAACATCCGGGGAGCAGTTCTTC.

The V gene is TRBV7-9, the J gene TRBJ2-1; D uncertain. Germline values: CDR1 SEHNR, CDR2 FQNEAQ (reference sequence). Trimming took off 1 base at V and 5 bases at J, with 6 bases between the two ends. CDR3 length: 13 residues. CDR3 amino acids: CASSLGANNEQFF. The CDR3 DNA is TGTGCCAGCAGCTTAGGGGCGAACAATGAGCAGTTCTTC. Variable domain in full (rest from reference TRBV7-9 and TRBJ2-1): DTGVSQNPRHKITKRGQNVTFRCDPISEHNRLYWYRQTLGQGPEFLTYFQNEAQLEKSRLLSDRFSAERPKGSFSTLEIQRTEQGDSAMYLCASSLGANNEQFFGPGTRLTVL.

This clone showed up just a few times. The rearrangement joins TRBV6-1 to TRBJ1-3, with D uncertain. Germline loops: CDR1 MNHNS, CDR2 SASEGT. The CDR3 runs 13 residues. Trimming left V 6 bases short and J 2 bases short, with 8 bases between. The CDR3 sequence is CASSLITGNTIYF. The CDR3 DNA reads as TGTGCCAGCAGCCTCATCACTGGAAACACCATATATTTT.

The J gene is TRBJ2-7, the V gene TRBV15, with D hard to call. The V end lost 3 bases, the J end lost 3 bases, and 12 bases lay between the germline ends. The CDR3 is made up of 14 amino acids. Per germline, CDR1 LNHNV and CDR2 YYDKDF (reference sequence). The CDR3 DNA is TGTGCCACCAGCAGGCTTAAGACGGACTACGAGCAGTACTTC. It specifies CATSRLKTDYEQYF.

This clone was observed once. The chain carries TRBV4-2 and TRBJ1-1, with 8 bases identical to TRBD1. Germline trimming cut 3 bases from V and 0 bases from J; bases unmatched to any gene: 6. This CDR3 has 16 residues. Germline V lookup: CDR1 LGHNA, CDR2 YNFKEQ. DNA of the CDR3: TGTGCCAGCAGCCAGCTAGGGACAGGAGTGAACACTGAAGCTTTCTTT. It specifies CASSQLGTGVNTEAFF.

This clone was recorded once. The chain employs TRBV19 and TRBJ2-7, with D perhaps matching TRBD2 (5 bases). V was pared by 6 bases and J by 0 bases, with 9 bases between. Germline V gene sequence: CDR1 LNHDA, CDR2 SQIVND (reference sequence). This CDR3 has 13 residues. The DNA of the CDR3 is TGTGCCAGTAGACCGGGGAGCTCCTACGAGCAGTACTTC. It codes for CASRPGSSYEQYF.

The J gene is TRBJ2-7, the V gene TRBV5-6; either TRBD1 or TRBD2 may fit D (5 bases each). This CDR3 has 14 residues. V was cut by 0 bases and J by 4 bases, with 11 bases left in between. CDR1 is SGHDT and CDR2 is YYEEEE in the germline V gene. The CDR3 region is CASSLGGDFYEQYF. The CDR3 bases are TGTGCCAGCAGCTTGGGAGGGGATTTTTACGAGCAGTACTTC. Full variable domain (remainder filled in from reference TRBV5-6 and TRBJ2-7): DAGVTQSPTHLIKTRGQQVTLRCSPKSGHDTVSWYQQALGQGPQFIFQYYEEEERQRGNFPDRFSGHQFPNYSSELNVNALLLGDSALYLCASSLGGDFYEQYFGPGTRLTVT.

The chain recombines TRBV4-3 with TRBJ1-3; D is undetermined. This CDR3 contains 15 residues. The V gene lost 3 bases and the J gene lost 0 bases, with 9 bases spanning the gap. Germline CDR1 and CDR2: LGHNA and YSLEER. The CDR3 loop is CASSQGRNSGNTIYF. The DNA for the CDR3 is TGCGCCAGCAGCCAGGGTAGGAACTCTGGAAACACCATATATTTT.

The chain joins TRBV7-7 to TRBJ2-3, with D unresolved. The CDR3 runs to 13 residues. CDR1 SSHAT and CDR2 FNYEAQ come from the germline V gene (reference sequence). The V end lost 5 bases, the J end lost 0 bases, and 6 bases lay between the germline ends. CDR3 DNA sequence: TGTGCCAGCAGCCGTGACAGCACAGATACGCAGTATTTT. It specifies CASSRDSTDTQYF. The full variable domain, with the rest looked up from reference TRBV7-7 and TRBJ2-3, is GAGVSQSPRYKVTKRGQDVTLRCDPISSHATLYWYQQALGQGPEFLTYFNYEAQPDKSGLPSDRFSAERPEGSISTLTIQRTEQRDSAMYRCASSRDSTDTQYFGPGTRLTVL.

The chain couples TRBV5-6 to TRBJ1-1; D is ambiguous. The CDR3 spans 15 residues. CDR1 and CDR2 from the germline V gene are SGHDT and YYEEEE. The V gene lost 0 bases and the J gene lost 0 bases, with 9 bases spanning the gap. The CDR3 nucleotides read TGTGCCAGCAGCTTGGCCCAGATGATGAACACTGAAGCTTTCTTT. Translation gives CASSLAQMMNTEAFF.

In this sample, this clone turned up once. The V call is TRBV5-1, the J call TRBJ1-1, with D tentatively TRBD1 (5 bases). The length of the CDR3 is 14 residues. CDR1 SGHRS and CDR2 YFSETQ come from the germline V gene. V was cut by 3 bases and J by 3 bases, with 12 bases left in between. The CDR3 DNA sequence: TGCGCCAGCAGCTCAGGGTTGTCGGACACTGAAGCTTTCTTT. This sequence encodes CASSSGLSDTEAFF.

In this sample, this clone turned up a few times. Here the CDR3 DNA reads TGTGCCAGCAGTTACTCGTTTAGCGGGGGCGCAGATACGCAGTATTTT. It encodes CASSYSFSGGADTQYF. The chain is built from TRBV6-5 and TRBJ2-3; 9 nucleotides agree with TRBD2. CDR1 is MNHEY, CDR2 SVGAGI, per germline. This CDR3 comprises 16 residues. V shed 0 bases, J shed 4 bases, and the junction held 5 bases outside the gene matches.

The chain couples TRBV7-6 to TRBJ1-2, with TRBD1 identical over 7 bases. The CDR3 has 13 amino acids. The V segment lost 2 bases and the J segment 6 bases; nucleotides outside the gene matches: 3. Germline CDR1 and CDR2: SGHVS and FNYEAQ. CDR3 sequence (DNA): TGTGCCAGCAGCTTATTAGGGGGCGATGGCTACACCTTC. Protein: CASSLLGGDGYTF.

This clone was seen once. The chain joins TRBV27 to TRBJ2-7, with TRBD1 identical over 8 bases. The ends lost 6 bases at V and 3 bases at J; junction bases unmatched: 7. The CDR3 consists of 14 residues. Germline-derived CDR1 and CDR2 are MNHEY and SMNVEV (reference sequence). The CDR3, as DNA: TGTGCCAGCAGCGATACAGGGGGGAACTACGAGCAGTACTTC. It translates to CASSDTGGNYEQYF.

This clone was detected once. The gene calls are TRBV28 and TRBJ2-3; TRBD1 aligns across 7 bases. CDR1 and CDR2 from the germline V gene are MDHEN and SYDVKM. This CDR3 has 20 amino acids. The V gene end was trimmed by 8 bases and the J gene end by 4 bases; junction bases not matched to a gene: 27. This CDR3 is CASVAASRTGPGGLSDTQYF. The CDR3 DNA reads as TGTGCCAGCGTCGCAGCCTCCCGGACAGGTCCTGGCGGTCTTTCAGATACGCAGTATTTT.

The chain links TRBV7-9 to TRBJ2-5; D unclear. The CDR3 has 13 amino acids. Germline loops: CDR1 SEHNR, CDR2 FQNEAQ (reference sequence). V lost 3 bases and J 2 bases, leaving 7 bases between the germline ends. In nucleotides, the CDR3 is TGTGCCAGCAGCTTTCCTAGGCAAGAGACCCAGTACTTC. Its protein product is CASSFPRQETQYF.